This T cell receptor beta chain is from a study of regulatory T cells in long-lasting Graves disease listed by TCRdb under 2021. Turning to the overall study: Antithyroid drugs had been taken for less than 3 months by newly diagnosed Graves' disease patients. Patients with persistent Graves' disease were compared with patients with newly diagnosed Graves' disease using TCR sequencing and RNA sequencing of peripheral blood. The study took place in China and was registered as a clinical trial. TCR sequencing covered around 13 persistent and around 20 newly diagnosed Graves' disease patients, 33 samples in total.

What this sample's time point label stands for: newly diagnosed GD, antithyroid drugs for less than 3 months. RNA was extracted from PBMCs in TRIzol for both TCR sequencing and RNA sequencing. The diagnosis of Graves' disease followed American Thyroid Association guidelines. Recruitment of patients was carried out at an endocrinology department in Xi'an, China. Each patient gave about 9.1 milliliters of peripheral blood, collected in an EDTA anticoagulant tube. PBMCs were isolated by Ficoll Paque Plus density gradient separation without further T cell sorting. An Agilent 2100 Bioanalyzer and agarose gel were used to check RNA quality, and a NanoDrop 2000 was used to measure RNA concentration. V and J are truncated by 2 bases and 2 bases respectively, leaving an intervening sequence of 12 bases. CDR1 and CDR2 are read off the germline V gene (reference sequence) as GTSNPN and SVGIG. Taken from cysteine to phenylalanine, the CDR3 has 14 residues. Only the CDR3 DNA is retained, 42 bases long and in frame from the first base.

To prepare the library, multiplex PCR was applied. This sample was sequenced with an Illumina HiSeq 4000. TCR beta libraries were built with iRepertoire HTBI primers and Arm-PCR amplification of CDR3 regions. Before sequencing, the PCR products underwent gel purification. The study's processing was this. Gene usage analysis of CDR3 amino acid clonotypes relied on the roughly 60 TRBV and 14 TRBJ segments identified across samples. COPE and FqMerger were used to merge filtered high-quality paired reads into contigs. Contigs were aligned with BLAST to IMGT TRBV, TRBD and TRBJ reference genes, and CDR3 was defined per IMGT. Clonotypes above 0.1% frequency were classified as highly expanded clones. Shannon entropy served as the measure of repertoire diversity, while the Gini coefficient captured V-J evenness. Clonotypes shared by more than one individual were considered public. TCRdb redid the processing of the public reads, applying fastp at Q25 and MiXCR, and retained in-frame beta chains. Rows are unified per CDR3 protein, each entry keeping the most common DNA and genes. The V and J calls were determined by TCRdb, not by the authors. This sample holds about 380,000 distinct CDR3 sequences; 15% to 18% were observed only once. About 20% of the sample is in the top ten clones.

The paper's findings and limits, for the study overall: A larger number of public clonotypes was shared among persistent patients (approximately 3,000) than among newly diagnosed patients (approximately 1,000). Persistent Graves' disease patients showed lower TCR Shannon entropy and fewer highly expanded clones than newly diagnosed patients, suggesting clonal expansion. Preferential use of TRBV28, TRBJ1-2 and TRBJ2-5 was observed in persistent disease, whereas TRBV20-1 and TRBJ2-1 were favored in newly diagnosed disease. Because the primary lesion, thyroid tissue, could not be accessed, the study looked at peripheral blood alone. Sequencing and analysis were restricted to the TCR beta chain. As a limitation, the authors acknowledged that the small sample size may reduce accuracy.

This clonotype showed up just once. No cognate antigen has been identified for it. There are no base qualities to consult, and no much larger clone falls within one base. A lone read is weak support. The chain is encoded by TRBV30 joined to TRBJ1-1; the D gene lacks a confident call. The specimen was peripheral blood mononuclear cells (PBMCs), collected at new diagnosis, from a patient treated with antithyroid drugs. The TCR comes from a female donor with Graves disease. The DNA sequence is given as TGTGCCTGGAGTTCGCCCGGGGATAACACTGAAGCTTTCTTT. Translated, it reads CAWSSPGDNTEAFF.